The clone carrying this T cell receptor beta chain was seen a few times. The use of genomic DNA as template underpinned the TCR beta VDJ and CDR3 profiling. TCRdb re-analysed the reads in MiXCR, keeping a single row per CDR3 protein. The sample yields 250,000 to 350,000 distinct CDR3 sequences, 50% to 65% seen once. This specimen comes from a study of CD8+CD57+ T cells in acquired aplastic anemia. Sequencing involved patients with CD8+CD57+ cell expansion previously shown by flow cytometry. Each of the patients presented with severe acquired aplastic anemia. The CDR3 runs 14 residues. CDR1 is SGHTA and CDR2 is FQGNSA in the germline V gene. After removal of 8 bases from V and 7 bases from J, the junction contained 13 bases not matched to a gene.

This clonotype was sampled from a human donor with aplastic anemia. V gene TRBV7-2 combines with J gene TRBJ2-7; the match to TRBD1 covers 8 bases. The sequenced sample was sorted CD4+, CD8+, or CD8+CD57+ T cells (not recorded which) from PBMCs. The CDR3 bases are TGTGCCAGCCAAAGGGCGCAGGGGGCGTATGAGCAGTACTTC. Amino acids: CASQRAQGAYEQYF.